Sequencing of this T cell receptor beta chain was carried out in a study of Graves' ophthalmopathy and Graves' hyperthyroidism. Study in general: Samples of peripheral blood were obtained at initial diagnosis, prior to treatment of any kind. Study-level results: Appearing in blood as well were most expanded thyroid clonotypes above 0.001 frequency.

This clonotype showed up just a few times. Its antigen is not known. Scientists amplified the TCR beta CDR3 regions from RNA transcripts. Second-round multiplex PCR came after a first-round RT-PCR that employed HTBI primers. TCRdb analysed the multiplex PCR reads with MiXCR anew, one entry per CDR3 protein. This sample has about 240,000 distinct CDR3 sequences, with 40% to 50% found just once. The CDR3 has 12 residues. The germline V gene has CDR1 DFQATT and CDR2 SNEGSKA (reference sequence). Thyroid ultrasound, orbital computed tomography, TRAb, serum thyroxine and clinical symptoms formed the basis of diagnosis. PBMCs were isolated from a roughly 9.6 ml sample of fresh peripheral blood.

Material: peripheral blood. The chain is built from TRBV20-1 and TRBJ2-6; D possibly corresponds to TRBD1 (5 bases). This clonotype was obtained from an adult man with Graves' ophthalmopathy. The CDR3 nucleotides are TGCAGCGCAGGGCCCGGGGCCAACGTCCTGACTTTC. Its translation is CSAGPGANVLTF.